This paragraph reports one T cell receptor (beta chain). Libraries were prepared by immunoSEQ multiplex PCR; TCRdb keeps only in-frame clonotypes and omits some of them. The table includes around 100,000 clones, roughly 89% detected once. This entry belongs to a study of OX40 agonist ivuxolimab in advanced cancers. CDR1 and CDR2 (germline): SEHNR, FQNEAQ (reference sequence). The CDR3 length is 14 residues. V trimming: 5 bases; J trimming: 9 bases; junction bases outside the gene matches: 10. The clonotype originates from an adult with an advanced solid tumor such as melanoma, head and neck, liver or kidney cancer. The source was CD4+ or CD8+ T cells sorted from blood, collected in a trial of the OX40 agonist ivuxolimab. The rearrangement joins TRBV7-9 to TRBJ2-1; 7 bases agree with TRBD2. The CDR3 sequence is CASSTPGLLIEQFF. As DNA, the CDR3 is TGTGCCAGCAGCACCCCGGGACTACTTATTGAGCAGTTCTTC. The full variable domain, its missing parts supplied by reference TRBV7-9 and TRBJ2-1, is DTGVSQNPRHKITKRGQNVTFRCDPISEHNRLYWYRQTLGQGPEFLTYFQNEAQLEKSRLLSDRFSAERPKGSFSTLEIQRTEQGDSAMYLCASSTPGLLIEQFFGPGTRLTVL.